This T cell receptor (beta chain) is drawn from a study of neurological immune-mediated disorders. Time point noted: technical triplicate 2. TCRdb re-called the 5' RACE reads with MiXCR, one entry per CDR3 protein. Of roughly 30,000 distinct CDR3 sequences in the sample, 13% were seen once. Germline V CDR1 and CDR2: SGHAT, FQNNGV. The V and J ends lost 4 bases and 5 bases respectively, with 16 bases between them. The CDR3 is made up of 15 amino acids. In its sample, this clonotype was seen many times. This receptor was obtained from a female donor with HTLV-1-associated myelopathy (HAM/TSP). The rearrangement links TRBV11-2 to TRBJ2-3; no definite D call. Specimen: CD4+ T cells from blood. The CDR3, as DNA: TGTGCCAGCAGCTCCCCTAGGGTCAGTGGAGATACGCAGTATTTT. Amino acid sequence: CASSSPRVSGDTQYF. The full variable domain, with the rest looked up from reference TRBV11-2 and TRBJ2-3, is EAGVAQSPRYKIIEKRQSVAFWCNPISGHATLYWYQQILGQGPKLLIQFQNNGVVDDSQLPKDRFSAERLKGVDSTLKIQPAKLEDSAVYLCASSSPRVSGDTQYFGPGTRLTVL.